What follows describes a single TCR beta chain. Its antigen is unknown. This sample is drawn from a study of T cells expressing NK-cell markers. Per germline, CDR1 SGHRS and CDR2 YFSETQ. The length of the CDR3 is 16 residues. Study-level findings and limits: Dominant NKG2C+ clonotypes accounted for about 1.0-8% of CD8+ T cells in roughly 6 donors. It was still unclear whether expanded NKG2C+ T cell clones were HCMV specific.

The authors generated TCR beta cDNA through 5'RACE template switching with UMIs. TCRdb reprocessed the 5' RACE reads, with one entry per CDR3 protein and no DNA. Recorded for this sample: 500,000 to 600,000 distinct CDR3 sequences. Material for sequencing was blood T cells: a sorted CD56 or NKG2C T cell subset, CD4+ or CD8+ T cells, or bulk PBMC T cells (not recorded which). This receptor was taken from a man aged 18 to 35 in good health. This sequence joins TRBV5-1 and TRBJ2-1; without DNA, the TCRdb call of TRBD1 cannot be checked. The chain's CDR3 is CASSSALGQGLAEQFF.